This T cell receptor beta chain stems from a study of beta chain features in type 1 diabetes. General study findings and limits: Patients with type 1 diabetes carried fewer insertions and had more deletions at their VDJ junctions.

V gave up 6 bases and J gave up 7 bases; unmatched junction bases: 14. The germline CDR1 and CDR2 sequences are MDHEN and SYDVKM. The CDR3 is 15 amino acids. Every participating donor gave one draw, a heparinised blood sample averaging around 120 mL. Investigators reverse transcribed all isolated RNA, so they sequenced expressed TCRB transcripts. Sequenced by immunoSEQ multiplex PCR; TCRdb stores in-frame clones only, minus some. The sample lists hundreds of thousands of clones, roughly 16% occurring once. About this clone: Its antigen is not known.

The chain is built from TRBV28 and TRBJ2-7, with 8 bases that match TRBD1. Sequenced sample: naive CD4+ T cells from blood. The sequence came from a woman under 30 in good health. Here the CDR3 DNA reads TGTGCCAGCAGACCCCTTGGACAGGGCTCCGGGGAGCAGTACTTC. This codes for CASRPLGQGSGEQYF.